Listed below are T cell receptor beta chains from one sample, sequenced in a study of T-cell memory formation after mild COVID-19. Using its own MiXCR run on the 5' RACE reads, TCRdb lists one record per CDR3 protein. Among 450,000 or so distinct CDR3 sequences listed, roughly 25% were seen once. What was sequenced was PBMCs or a T cell subset sorted from them (not recorded which). These receptors came from an adult woman who had mild COVID-19 (a few samples of this study predate the infection). Cell type and time point are not known. Both conserved end residues are part of each CDR3. Each record gives: clone size, D gene, J gene, V gene, CDR3 DNA, CDR3 protein. A D gene is named only where the DNA matches it firmly. Size is omitted from some rows. Given values are once, few, many or a class for expanded clones.

size: .; D: .; J: TRBJ2-3; V: TRBV7-6; DNA: TGTGCCAGCAGCTTAGGGGCTAGTCAAGATACGCAGTATTTT; CDR3: CASSLGASQDTQYF
size: few; D: .; J: TRBJ1-2; V: TRBV29-1; DNA: TGCAGCGTCGACGGGGCTAAGACTAACTATGGCTACACCTTC; CDR3: CSVDGAKTNYGYTF
size: .; D: .; J: TRBJ1-2; V: TRBV2; DNA: TGTGCCAGCAGTGAAGCGCTCGGGAATTACTATGGCTACACCTTC; CDR3: CASSEALGNYYGYTF
size: .; D: .; J: TRBJ1-1; V: TRBV4-1; DNA: TGCGCCAGCAGCCAAGGACCCGGAGGTGAAGCTTTCTTT; CDR3: CASSQGPGGEAFF
size: .; D: TRBD2; J: TRBJ2-7; V: TRBV5-6; DNA: TGTGCCAGCAGCTTGGCCCTGACTAGCGGGAGGGCTCTGTACGAGCAGTACTTC; CDR3: CASSLALTSGRALYEQYF
size: .; D: .; J: TRBJ1-1; V: TRBV7-9; DNA: TGTGCCAGCAGCTTAGGAGGGGGGCTAGGCACTGAAGCTTTCTTT; CDR3: CASSLGGGLGTEAFF
size: .; D: .; J: TRBJ2-5; V: TRBV19; DNA: TGTGCCAGTAAGCGGAAGCCGGAGAGCCAAGAGACCCAGTACTTC; CDR3: CASKRKPESQETQYF
size: few; D: .; J: TRBJ2-3; V: TRBV6-5; DNA: TGTGCCAGCAGTTCGACTTTTCGGGGTACGCAGTATTTT; CDR3: CASSSTFRGTQYF
size: .; D: .; J: TRBJ2-1; V: TRBV12-3/TRBV12-4; DNA: TGTGCCAGCAGTTGGGGGTACTCCTACAATGAGCAGTTCTTC; CDR3: CASSWGYSYNEQFF
size: .; D: TRBD1; J: TRBJ2-7; V: TRBV12-3/TRBV12-4; DNA: TGTGCCAGCAGTTTTTCAGGGGGCTACCGCGAGCAGTACTTC; CDR3: CASSFSGGYREQYF
size: .; D: .; J: TRBJ2-5; V: TRBV2; DNA: TGTGCCAGCAGAGGGTCGCCAGTGACTTTTTACTTC; CDR3: CASRGSPVTFYF
size: .; D: TRBD2; J: TRBJ2-4; V: TRBV4-3; DNA: TGCGCCAGCAGCCGGCAGACTAGCGGGATCCTAGGCATTCAGTACTTC; CDR3: CASSRQTSGILGIQYF
size: .; D: .; J: TRBJ1-6; V: TRBV5-1; DNA: TGCGCCAGCAGCTTGGATGACAGAGATTCACCCCTCCACTTT; CDR3: CASSLDDRDSPLHF
size: .; D: .; J: TRBJ2-7; V: TRBV6-2/TRBV6-3; DNA: TGTGCCAGCAGTGAAGCCCAGGGGTGGCAGTACTTC; CDR3: CASSEAQGWQYF
size: few; D: .; J: TRBJ2-4; V: TRBV6-4; DNA: TGTGCCAGCAGTGATACTAGGCTCGGGAACATTCAGTACTTC; CDR3: CASSDTRLGNIQYF
size: once; D: TRBD1; J: TRBJ1-2; V: TRBV10-3; DNA: TGTGCCATCAGAGACAGGGAGTACTATGGCTACACCTTC; CDR3: CAIRDREYYGYTF
size: few; D: TRBD1; J: TRBJ2-2; V: TRBV29-1; DNA: TGCAGCGTCGCAGCTCGGGACAGGAACACCGGGGAGCTGTTTTTT; CDR3: CSVAARDRNTGELFF
size: few; D: TRBD1; J: TRBJ2-5; V: TRBV9; DNA: TGTGCCAGCAGCGTAGGGACAGGGGGCCAGGAGACCCAGTACTTC; CDR3: CASSVGTGGQETQYF
size: .; D: TRBD1; J: TRBJ1-6; V: TRBV3-1; DNA: TGTGCCAGCAGTCAAGACAGGGGGCTTAATTCACCCCTCCACTTT; CDR3: CASSQDRGLNSPLHF
size: .; D: TRBD2; J: TRBJ2-3; V: TRBV4-1; DNA: TGCGCCAGCAGCCATATACGGGGGGGTACGCAGTATTTT; CDR3: CASSHIRGGTQYF
size: few; D: .; J: TRBJ2-7; V: TRBV4-3; DNA: TGCGCCAGCAGCCAAGCCGGGACATCGAGCTCCTACGAGCAGTACTTC; CDR3: CASSQAGTSSSYEQYF
size: .; D: .; J: TRBJ1-1; V: TRBV20-1; DNA: TGCAGTGCTCTCTGGAACACTGAAGCTTTCTTT; CDR3: CSALWNTEAFF
size: few; D: .; J: TRBJ2-4; V: TRBV14; DNA: TGTGCCAGCAGCCAAGTATTCGAGGGGACGGCCAAAAACATTCAGTACTTC; CDR3: CASSQVFEGTAKNIQYF
size: .; D: TRBD1; J: TRBJ1-1; V: TRBV15; DNA: TGTGCCACCAGCAGACACAGGGGGCTGAACACTGAAGCTTTCTTT; CDR3: CATSRHRGLNTEAFF
size: .; D: .; J: TRBJ2-7; V: TRBV6-2/TRBV6-3; DNA: TGTGCCAGCAGCTCGGAGGGGTGGGGAAATGAGCAGTACTTC; CDR3: CASSSEGWGNEQYF
size: few; D: TRBD2; J: TRBJ2-2; V: TRBV7-2; DNA: TGTGCCAGCAGCTTAGAAGCGGGAGGGAGCACCGGGGAGCTGTTTTTT; CDR3: CASSLEAGGSTGELFF